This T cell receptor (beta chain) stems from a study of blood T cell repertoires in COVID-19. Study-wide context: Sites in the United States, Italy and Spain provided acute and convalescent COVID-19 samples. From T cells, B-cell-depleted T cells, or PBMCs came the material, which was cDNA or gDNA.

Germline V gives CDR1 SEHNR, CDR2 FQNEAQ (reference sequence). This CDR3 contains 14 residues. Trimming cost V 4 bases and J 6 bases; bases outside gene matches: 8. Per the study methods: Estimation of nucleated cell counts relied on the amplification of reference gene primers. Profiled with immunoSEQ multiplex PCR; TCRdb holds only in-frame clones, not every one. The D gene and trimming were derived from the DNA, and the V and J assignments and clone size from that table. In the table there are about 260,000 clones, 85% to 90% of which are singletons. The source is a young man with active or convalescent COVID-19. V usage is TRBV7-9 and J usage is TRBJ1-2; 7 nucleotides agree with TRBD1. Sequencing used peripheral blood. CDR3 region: CASSSPPTGNGYTF. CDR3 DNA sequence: TGTGCCAGCAGCTCCCCGCCGACAGGGAATGGCTACACCTTC.